This TCR beta chain was retrieved from a study of CD8+ T cells in alopecia areata. Study-level background: Female C3H/HeJ recipients aged roughly 6-11 weeks got skin from C3H/HeJ graft donors aged roughly 6-12 months that had spontaneous alopecia. Study findings and constraints: Clonality was higher in lesional than normal scalp, especially in alopecia totalis/universalis.

cDNA prepared by RNA extraction and subsequent reverse transcription served as the template for sequencing. The assay was immunoSEQ multiplex PCR, and TCRdb's table has in-frame clones only and misses some. Recorded here are around 18,000 clones, none singletons. As regards this clone: Its antigen is as yet unknown. Here the gene names and germline are mouse. Read sequence stops 4 residues before the CDR3 end, and the germline J gene provides the missing end.

A sort of pooled cutaneous lymph node cells used CD4, CD8alpha, NKG2D, NKG2ACE and other stains. V shed 4 bases, J shed 0 bases, and the junction held 7 bases outside the gene matches. This CDR3 is built from 16 residues. Germline V gene data show CDR1 as LGHNA and CDR2 as YNLKQL (reference sequence). J is TRBJ2-5 and V is TRBV5, with 7 bases aligning to TRBD1. This TCR derives from a C3H/HeJ mouse with alopecia areata. This strain's MHC haplotype is H2-k. Sequencing used CD8+ T cells sorted from a lymph node. The sequenced CDR3 bases are TGTGCCAGCAGCCCATGGGACAGCCTTAACCAAGAC. Its protein is CASSPWDSLNQD. The whole CDR3 sequence reads CASSPWDSLNQDTQYF.